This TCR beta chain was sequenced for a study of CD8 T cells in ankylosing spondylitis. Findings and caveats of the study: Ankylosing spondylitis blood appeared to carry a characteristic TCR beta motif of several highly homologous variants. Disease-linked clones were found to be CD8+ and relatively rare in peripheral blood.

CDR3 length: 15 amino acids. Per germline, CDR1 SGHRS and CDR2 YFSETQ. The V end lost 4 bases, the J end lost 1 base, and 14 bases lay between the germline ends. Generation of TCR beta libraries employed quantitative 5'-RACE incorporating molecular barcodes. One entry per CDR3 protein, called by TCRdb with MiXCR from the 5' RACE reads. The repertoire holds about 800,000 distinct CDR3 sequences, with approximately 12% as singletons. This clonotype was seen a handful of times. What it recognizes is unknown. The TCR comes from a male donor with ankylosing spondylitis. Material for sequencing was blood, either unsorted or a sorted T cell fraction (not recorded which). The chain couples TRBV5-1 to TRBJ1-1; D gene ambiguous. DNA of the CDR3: TGCGCCAGCAGCGATTGGAGTAGGGCGAACACTGAAGCTTTCTTT. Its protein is CASSDWSRANTEAFF.